These 11 T cell receptor beta chains originate from one sample sequenced in a study of beta chain features in type 1 diabetes. Study findings and constraints: A moderate, significant TCRB CDR3 shortening appeared in type 1 diabetes across four CD4+ subsets.

Sequencing targeted expressed TCRB transcripts, as all isolated RNA had been reverse transcribed. Sequencing used immunoSEQ multiplex PCR; TCRdb keeps in-frame clones, though not all of them. The sample has around 180,000 clones, 6.5% to 8.5% seen once. Antigens of these TCRs are unknown. Sequenced material: central memory CD4+ T cells from blood. The receptors here all came from a man aged 18 to 35 with type 1 diabetes.

The chain recombines TRBV5-1 with TRBJ2-7, with D possibly matching TRBD2 (6 bases). From germline, CDR1 is SGHRS and CDR2 YFSETQ. The CDR3 has 13 residues. Trimming removed 7 bases from V and 4 bases from J, with 15 bases in between. The CDR3 reads CASETSLRYEQYF. For the CDR3, the DNA is TGCGCCAGCGAGACTAGTTTGAGGTACGAGCAGTACTTC.

This chain joins TRBV7-2 and TRBJ2-7; possible D gene TRBD1, 6 bases. The V end lost 1 base, the J end lost 2 bases, and 15 bases lay between the germline ends. This CDR3 spans 16 amino acids. The V gene's germline CDR1 is SGHTA and CDR2 FQGNSA. The CDR3 nucleotides read TGTGCCAGCAGCTTAGGAGGCAGGGGCAGGGCCTACGAGCAGTACTTC. Protein product: CASSLGGRGRAYEQYF. The full variable domain, completed using reference TRBV7-2 and TRBJ2-7, is GAGVSQSPSNKVTEKGKDVELRCDPISGHTALYWYRQSLGQGLEFLIYFQGNSAPDKSGLPSDRFSAERTGGSVSTLTIQRTQQEDSAVYLCASSLGGRGRAYEQYFGPGTRLTVT.

The rearrangement links TRBV28 to TRBJ2-7; tentatively, D is TRBD1 (6 bases). This CDR3 is built from 16 residues. The germline V gene has CDR1 MDHEN and CDR2 SYDVKM. V lost 5 bases to trimming and J lost 3 bases, with 20 bases between them. The chain's CDR3 is CASSKRQADSFYEQYF. CDR3 coding DNA: TGTGCCAGCAGTAAACGACAGGCGGACTCGTTCTACGAGCAGTACTTC. Full variable domain (outside the CDR3, taken from reference TRBV28 and TRBJ2-7): DVKVTQSSRYLVKRTGEKVFLECVQDMDHENMFWYRQDPGLGLRLIYFSYDVKMKEKGDIPEGYSVSREKKERFSLILESASTNQTSMYLCASSKRQADSFYEQYFGPGTRLTVT.

This chain uses TRBV2 with TRBJ2-7; TRBD1 matches 9 bases. The CDR3 is 14 amino acids. Per germline, CDR1 SNHLY and CDR2 FYNNEI. V lost 4 bases and J lost 6; bases outside the gene matches: 7. The CDR3 is CASSATGGSLEQYF. Written as DNA, the CDR3 is TGTGCCAGCAGTGCTACAGGGGGCTCGCTCGAGCAGTACTTC.

This clone was detected only a few times. The chain employs TRBV7-9 and TRBJ2-3, with a possible D match to TRBD2 (5 bases). Trimming shortened V by 2 bases and J by 2 bases, and 14 bases separated the two germline ends. Germline CDR1 and CDR2: SEHNR and FQNEAQ (reference sequence). CDR3 length: 16 residues. CDR3 sequence: CASSLTVSVATDTQYF. DNA of the CDR3: TGTGCCAGCAGCTTAACAGTTAGCGTAGCCACAGATACGCAGTATTTT.

This clone turned up a few times. This chain links TRBV5-1 with TRBJ1-1, with a tentative D call TRBD1 (6 bases). V was shortened by 4 bases and J by 1 base, with 14 bases between the two germline ends. Germline values: CDR1 SGHRS, CDR2 YFSETQ. The CDR3 contains 15 residues. CDR3 protein: CASSTADSENTEAFF. The CDR3 coding sequence is TGCGCCAGCAGCACCGCGGACAGCGAGAACACTGAAGCTTTCTTT.

The chain has TRBV28 and TRBJ2-7; tentative D call: TRBD1 (6 bases). V was clipped by 4 bases and J by 0 bases, with 10 bases between them. This CDR3 has 14 amino acids. Germline-derived CDR1 and CDR2 are MDHEN and SYDVKM. CDR3 sequence: CASSSTGSSYEQYF. The CDR3, as DNA: TGTGCCAGCAGTTCTACAGGGAGCTCCTACGAGCAGTACTTC.

V gene TRBV19 combines with J gene TRBJ1-2, with no clear D. Germline CDR1 is LNHDA and CDR2 is SQIVND (reference sequence). Between the trimmed V and J ends, which lost 7 bases and 8 bases, there was a span of 17 bases. The CDR3 consists of 13 residues. CDR3 residues: CASTSGLREGYTF. CDR3 DNA sequence: TGTGCCAGTACATCAGGCCTCCGTGAGGGCTACACCTTC.

CDR3 residues: CASSLVGRDSYEQYF. CDR3 DNA: TGTGCCAGCAGTTTAGTGGGCAGAGATTCCTACGAGCAGTACTTC. V is TRBV28 and J is TRBJ2-7; D is unclear. The V gene lost 2 bases and the J gene lost 1 base, with 12 bases spanning the gap. Germline-derived CDR1 and CDR2 are MDHEN and SYDVKM. There are 15 residues in the CDR3.

This clone was counted only a few times. The CDR3 reads CASSLGTALKNIQYF. CDR3 coding DNA: TGTGCCAGCAGCTTAGGGACAGCCCTTAAAAACATTCAGTACTTC. The chain uses TRBV7-9 and TRBJ2-4; perhaps TRBD1 as D (6 bases). Trimming took 1 base from V and 4 from J, leaving 11 bases between them. The CDR3 spans 15 residues. The V gene's germline CDR1 is SEHNR and CDR2 FQNEAQ (reference sequence).

The V and J genes are TRBV28 and TRBJ2-7; 8 bases agree with TRBD1. Unmatched junction bases numbered 5, after V lost 8 bases and J lost 2 bases. The CDR3 contains 13 residues. CDR1 is MDHEN, CDR2 SYDVKM, per germline. The CDR3 DNA follows: TGTGCCAGCGCGGGACAGGAGGCCTACGAGCAGTACTTC. Amino acid sequence: CASAGQEAYEQYF.